Below are 9 T cell receptor beta chains sequenced from a single sample in a study of human T cells and chemical hapten exposure. Noted time point: pre-sensitization, week 0. The sample's treatment: therapeutic diphenylcyclopropenone sensitization with weekly scalp DPC. TCRdb analysed the RACE reads with MiXCR anew, one entry per CDR3 protein. Of about 42,000 distinct CDR3 sequences in the sample, around 12% were seen once. This sample comprised whole blood, obtained in connection with sensitization to the hapten diphenylcyclopropenone (DPC). Receptors were obtained from a young woman with alopecia areata. Some clones in this sample may be carry-over from other donors' samples.

This clonotype was detected many times. The V gene is TRBV7-2, the J gene TRBJ2-5; D unresolved. Trimming pared 3 bases from V and 5 bases from J, leaving 7 bases between. There are 12 residues in the CDR3. Looked up from germline, CDR1 is SGHTA and CDR2 is FQGNSA. DNA of the CDR3: TGTGCCAGCAGCTTCGTCCGCGAGACCCAGTACTTC. This gives the protein CASSFVRETQYF.

The rearrangement uses TRBV5-1 and TRBJ2-7, with 7 bases aligning to TRBD1. Losses at the gene ends were 7 bases for V and 4 bases for J; bases not matched to a gene: 5. CDR1 and CDR2 (germline): SGHRS, YFSETQ. The CDR3 totals 12 residues. CDR3 sequence: CASRDSEYEQYF. The CDR3 DNA is TGCGCCAGCCGGGACAGCGAATACGAGCAGTACTTC.

This clonotype was recorded at least ten times. V and J are TRBV7-2 and TRBJ2-7; a weak D match, TRBD1 (7 bases). CDR1 is SGHTA and CDR2 is FQGNSA in the germline V gene. V was trimmed by 5 bases and J by 3 bases, leaving 14 bases between them. The CDR3 contains 14 residues. The CDR3 sequence: CASSPQGGGYEQYF. Here the CDR3 DNA reads TGTGCCAGCAGCCCCCAGGGGGGAGGCTACGAGCAGTACTTC.

The chain recombines TRBV9 with TRBJ2-5; no clear D. This CDR3 contains 14 residues. With 1 base removed from V and 7 bases from J, the gap between germline ends came to 14 bases. Germline CDR1 reads SGDLS; CDR2 reads YYNGEE. The CDR3 sequence: CASSVLDTYGTQYF. The CDR3 DNA reads as TGTGCCAGCAGCGTATTAGACACTTACGGGACCCAGTACTTC.

This clonotype was counted many times. DNA of the CDR3: TGCAGTGCTAGCAAAGGCGGGGCCCCTGAAGCTTTCTTT. This sequence encodes CSASKGGAPEAFF. V usage is TRBV20-1 and J usage is TRBJ1-1, with D maybe TRBD1 (5 bases). From germline, CDR1 is DFQATT and CDR2 SNEGSKA (reference sequence). Trimming took 3 bases from V and 6 from J, leaving 14 bases between them. This CDR3 contains 13 residues.

This clonotype was recorded at least ten times. J is TRBJ2-3 and V is TRBV20-1; 7 nucleotides agree with TRBD2. Unmatched junction bases numbered 7, after V lost 0 bases and J lost 4 bases. This CDR3 has 15 residues. Germline V gene sequence: CDR1 DFQATT, CDR2 SNEGSKA (reference sequence). In DNA, the CDR3 is TGCAGTGCTAGAGATTTCGGCGGGAGCGCAGATACGCAGTATTTT. Translating gives CSARDFGGSADTQYF.

In its sample, this clonotype was seen many times. The genes are TRBV4-1 and TRBJ1-2; tentatively, D is TRBD1 (6 bases). The CDR3 spans 16 residues. V was trimmed by 1 base and J by 2 bases, leaving 14 bases between them. The V gene's germline CDR1 is MGHRA and CDR2 YSYEKL. The CDR3 DNA sequence: TGCGCCAGCAGCCAAGTGGCGGGACATGGGAACTATGGCTACACCTTC. This gives the protein CASSQVAGHGNYGYTF.

This clonotype was observed many times. The chain links TRBV6-1 to TRBJ1-1, with D possibly being TRBD1 (6 bases). The ends were cut back, 7 bases at V and 5 bases at J, with 14 bases in the middle. CDR1 is MNHNS and CDR2 is SASEGT in the germline V gene. CDR3 length equals 13 residues. CDR3 loop: CASTLQGETEAFF. The CDR3 DNA reads as TGTGCCAGCACGCTACAGGGTGAAACTGAAGCTTTCTTT.

Comment on this clonotype: An end of the junction does not agree with germline; a read error may underlie this. The V and J genes are TRBV29-1 and TRBJ2-7; weak D call: TRBD2 (5 bases). In germline, CDR1 is SQVTM, CDR2 ANQGSEA. The CDR3 extends over 10 amino acids. The CDR3 loop reads CSAGMSEQNF. The CDR3 bases are TGCAGCGCGGGGATGTCCGAGCAGAACTTC.